This entry lists 16 T cell receptor beta chains sequenced from one sample in a study of cytomegalovirus exposure and HLA in healthy donors. Data came from immunoSEQ multiplex PCR; TCRdb stores just in-frame clones and leaves some out. Counted here are 150,000 to 200,000 clones, 75% to 90% occurring once; the ten biggest clones make up roughly 7%. Input material: PBMCs. The receptors come from a man younger than 35 in good health and CMV-seropositive.

The rearrangement joins TRBV28 to TRBJ2-3; TRBD2 matches at 7 bases. The CDR3 runs 14 residues. V lost 3 bases and J lost 3; bases outside the gene matches: 3. Germline V gene sequence: CDR1 MDHEN, CDR2 SYDVKM. DNA for the CDR3: TGTGCCAGCAGTTTCGGGCGGGGGACAGATACGCAGTATTTT. This gives the protein CASSFGRGTDTQYF.

This chain links TRBV7-3 with TRBJ2-5; tentatively, D is TRBD2 (6 bases). The ends were cut back, 0 bases at V and 4 bases at J, with 12 bases in the middle. The length of the CDR3 is 15 residues. CDR1 is SGHTA, CDR2 FQGTGA, per germline. The CDR3 coding sequence is TGTGCCAGCAGCTTAACGGGAGGCCGCACAGAGACCCAGTACTTC. It is translated as CASSLTGGRTETQYF.

This rearrangement joins TRBV5-1 to TRBJ2-7; 7 bases line up with TRBD1. The CDR3 loop spans 14 amino acids. Unmatched junction bases numbered 5, after V lost 2 bases and J lost 3 bases. CDR1 SGHRS and CDR2 YFSETQ come from the germline V gene. CDR3 sequence reads: CASSLGTADYEQYF. In DNA form, the CDR3 reads TGCGCCAGCAGCTTAGGGACAGCGGACTACGAGCAGTACTTC.

This rearrangement joins TRBV29-1 to TRBJ1-3; 11 bases map to TRBD1. The CDR3 is 16 amino acids. Germline lookup yields CDR1 SQVTM and CDR2 ANQGSEA. The ends lost 7 bases at V and 3 bases at J; junction bases unmatched: 11. The CDR3 nucleotides are TGCAGCGCCATGGGACAGGGGGTTTCAATTGGAAACACCATATATTTT. It specifies CSAMGQGVSIGNTIYF.

This rearrangement joins TRBV29-1 to TRBJ2-5; D perhaps matches TRBD2 (7 bases). The CDR3 totals 13 residues. Germline CDR1 SQVTM, CDR2 ANQGSEA. V was pared by 5 bases and J by 3 bases, with 13 bases between. CDR3 sequence reads: CSVYRGGEETQYF. CDR3 nucleotides: TGCAGCGTTTACCGCGGGGGCGAAGAGACCCAGTACTTC. Full variable domain (rest looked up from reference TRBV29-1 and TRBJ2-5): SAVISQKPSRDICQRGTSLTIQCQVDSQVTMMFWYRQQPGQSLTLIATANQGSEATYESGFVIDKFPISRPNLTFSTLTVSNMSPEDSSIYLCSVYRGGEETQYFGPGTRLLVL.

The V gene is TRBV7-9, the J gene TRBJ1-5; 9 nucleotides line up with TRBD1. Germline assignment: CDR1 SEHNR and CDR2 FQNEAQ (reference sequence). The CDR3 totals 16 residues. V lost 4 bases to trimming and J lost 6 bases; unmatched junction nucleotides: 10. CDR3 loop: CASSSYRTGVVQPQHF. As DNA, the CDR3 is TGTGCCAGCAGCTCATACCGGACAGGGGTGGTTCAGCCCCAGCATTTT.

The rearrangement links TRBV7-9 to TRBJ2-3; 7 bases line up with TRBD2. The germline gives CDR1 SEHNR, CDR2 FQNEAQ (reference sequence). CDR3 length equals 17 residues. V lost 7 bases, J lost 4 bases, and 17 bases stayed unmatched. CDR3 sequence reads: CASILSRARTSSDTQYF. The CDR3 coding sequence is TGTGCCAGCATCCTAAGTCGTGCCCGGACTAGTTCAGATACGCAGTATTTT.

The chain combines TRBV9 with TRBJ2-3; 9 bases map to TRBD1. After removal of 4 bases from V and 2 bases from J, the junction contained 5 bases not matched to a gene. Germline loops: CDR1 SGDLS, CDR2 YYNGEE. The CDR3 covers 15 residues. CDR3 in amino acids: CASSSGDRDTDTQYF. DNA of the CDR3: TGTGCCAGCAGCTCAGGGGACAGGGACACAGATACGCAGTATTTT.

The chain recombines TRBV30 with TRBJ1-3; no reliable D call. This CDR3 region has 15 residues. CDR1 GTSNPN and CDR2 SVGIG come from the germline V gene (reference sequence). V lost 5 bases and J 0 bases, leaving 14 bases between the germline ends. The CDR3 loop is CAWARRANSGNTIYF. DNA for the CDR3: TGTGCCTGGGCTCGGAGGGCAAACTCTGGAAACACCATATATTTT.

This sequence joins TRBV7-2 and TRBJ2-1; possibly TRBD1 for D (6 bases). With 1 base removed from V and 7 bases from J, the gap between germline ends came to 14 bases. The germline V gene has CDR1 SGHTA and CDR2 FQGNSA. CDR3 length: 15 residues. In nucleotides, the CDR3 is TGTGCCAGCAGCTTAGTGAACGTAGGACAGAATGAGCAGTTCTTC. This encodes CASSLVNVGQNEQFF.

This chain uses TRBV5-5 with TRBJ1-1, with 8 bases lining up with TRBD1. V shed 4 bases and J 2 bases; nucleotides not matched to a gene: 4. Germline CDR1 and CDR2: SGHKS and YYEKEE (reference sequence). CDR3 length equals 14 residues. CDR3 loop: CASSRTGSNTEAFF. The CDR3 DNA reads TGTGCCAGCAGCCGGACAGGGAGTAACACTGAAGCTTTCTTT.

This clone was observed a single time. The chain has TRBV4-3 and TRBJ2-1; 10 bases map to TRBD1. The V gene's germline CDR1 is LGHNA and CDR2 YSLEER. The CDR3 loop spans 17 amino acids. V was clipped by 0 bases and J by 9 bases; unmatched bases: 11. CDR3 nucleotides: TGCGCCAGCAGCCAAGAGGGGACAGGGGTTAGAAGGGGTGAGCAGTTCTTC. Amino acid sequence: CASSQEGTGVRRGEQFF.

This clone was seen a few times. The V gene is TRBV6-1, the J gene TRBJ2-7; TRBD1 matches 10 bases. The CDR3 length is 14 residues. The ends lost 7 bases at V and 5 bases at J; junction bases unmatched: 8. The V gene's germline CDR1 is MNHNS and CDR2 SASEGT. DNA of the CDR3: TGTGCCAGCATCGGGACAGGGGTTAACAACGAGCAGTACTTC. It codes for CASIGTGVNNEQYF.

The sample holds many counts of this clone. This chain uses TRBV5-1 with TRBJ1-2, with D uncertain. V dropped 0 bases and J dropped 8 bases, with 14 bases sitting between them. Germline CDR1 is SGHRS and CDR2 is YFSETQ. The length of the CDR3 is 14 residues. DNA of the CDR3: TGCGCCAGCAGCTTGGCGGAAGGACTTGGCGGCTACACCTTC. Protein: CASSLAEGLGGYTF.

The CDR3: CASSLAGGISYNEQFF. The CDR3 coding sequence is TGCGCCAGCAGCTTGGCCGGCGGGATCTCCTACAATGAGCAGTTCTTC. V usage is TRBV5-1 and J usage is TRBJ2-1; weak D call: TRBD2 (6 bases). This CDR3 has 16 residues. V shed 0 bases and J shed 0 bases, with 10 bases lying between them. Germline CDR1 is SGHRS and CDR2 is YFSETQ.

J is TRBJ2-2 and V is TRBV6-6; tentative D call: TRBD2 (5 bases). The CDR3 is 15 amino acids. Germline CDR1 MNHNY, CDR2 SVGAGI (reference sequence). The V end lost 2 bases, the J end lost 2 bases, and 9 bases lay between the germline ends. The CDR3 spells CASSYAGLNTGELFF. For the CDR3, the DNA is TGTGCCAGCAGTTACGCGGGCCTCAACACCGGGGAGCTGTTTTTT.